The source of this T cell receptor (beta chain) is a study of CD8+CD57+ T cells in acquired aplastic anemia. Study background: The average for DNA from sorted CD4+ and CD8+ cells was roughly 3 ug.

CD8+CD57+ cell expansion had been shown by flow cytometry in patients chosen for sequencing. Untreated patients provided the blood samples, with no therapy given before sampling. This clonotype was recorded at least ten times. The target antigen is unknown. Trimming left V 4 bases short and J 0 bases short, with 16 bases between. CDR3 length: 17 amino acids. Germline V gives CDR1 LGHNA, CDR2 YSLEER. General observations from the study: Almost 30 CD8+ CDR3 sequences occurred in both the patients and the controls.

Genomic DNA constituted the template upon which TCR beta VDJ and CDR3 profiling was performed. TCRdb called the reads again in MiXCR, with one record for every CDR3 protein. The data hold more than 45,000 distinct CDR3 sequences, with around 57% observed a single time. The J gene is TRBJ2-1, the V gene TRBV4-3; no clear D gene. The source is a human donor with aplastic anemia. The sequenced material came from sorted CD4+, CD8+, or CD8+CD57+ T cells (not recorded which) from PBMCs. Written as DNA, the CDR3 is TGCGCCAGCAGCCTACGACCAAGTCCCAGCTCCTACAATGAGCAGTTCTTC. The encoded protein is CASSLRPSPSSYNEQFF.